This T cell receptor beta chain was recorded in a study of T cell responses to AZD1222 COVID-19 vaccine. Germline V CDR1 and CDR2: LGHDT, YNNKEL (reference sequence). The CDR3 extends over 14 amino acids. Trimming shortened V by 4 bases and J by 4 bases, and 11 bases separated the two germline ends. Data came from immunoSEQ multiplex PCR; TCRdb stores just in-frame clones and leaves some out. Altogether more than 90,000 clones are present, roughly 83% being singletons, with the ten largest covering approximately 15%. The clonotype was recovered from an adult who received the AZD1222 COVID-19 vaccine. The chain links TRBV3-1 (or the pseudogene TRBV3-2) to TRBJ1-3, with D hard to call. The sequencing here drew on peripheral blood, taken 28 days after the second AZD1222 dose. The CDR3 DNA reads TGTGCCAGCAGCCTAGGGTCTGCGGGAAACACCATATATTTT. Translating it yields CASSLGSAGNTIYF.